This T cell receptor (beta chain) was sequenced in a study of T cells in Graves' hyperthyroidism and ophthalmopathy. Overall study results and limits: Blood also showed most of the thyroid clonotypes that were expanded above 0.001.

Trimming cost V 7 bases and J 3 bases; bases outside gene matches: 6. Germline V gene data show CDR1 as ENHRY and CDR2 as SYGVKD. This CDR3 has 14 amino acids. This clonotype was seen a few times. Its antigen is as yet unknown. Amplified TCR beta CDR3 regions derived from RNA transcripts. First-round RT-PCR of the TCR CDR3 relied on the HTBI primer set. Each CDR3 protein is one row after TCRdb ran MiXCR on the multiplex PCR reads. In the table there are hundreds of thousands of distinct CDR3 sequences, around a sixth of which are singletons. Sequencing input: blood. The chain combines TRBV10-3 with TRBJ1-2, with TRBD1 identical over 9 bases. The receptor comes from a woman aged 45-60 years with Graves' hyperthyroidism that later progressed to Graves' ophthalmopathy. The CDR3 region is CAINGRDRDYGYTF. Here the CDR3 DNA reads TGTGCCATCAATGGGCGGGACAGGGACTATGGCTACACCTTC.